These 30 T cell receptor beta chains came from one sample sequenced in a study of T cell repertoires in cytomegalovirus infection. TCRdb re-derived calls from the reads in MiXCR, one entry per CDR3 protein. The sample records some 590,000 distinct CDR3 sequences, 40% being singletons. The antigens of these receptors remain unknown. Sequencing was performed on cultured PBMCs, taken from culture after CMV antigen stimulation. All receptors derive from a human donor in good health (CMV status not recorded). Some clones in this sample may be carry-over from other donors' samples.

This clonotype was counted ten times or more. The V call is TRBV7-2, the J call TRBJ2-3; 11 bases line up with TRBD2. Trimming at V came to 5 bases and at J to 2 bases, leaving 18 bases not matched to a gene. The CDR3 spans 20 residues. Germline loops: CDR1 SGHTA, CDR2 FQGNSA. CDR3 in DNA: TGTGCCAGCAGCCTCAGTCCCCGCCTTTCTAGCGGGGGGTCCACAGATACGCAGTATTTT. Its translation: CASSLSPRLSSGGSTDTQYF.

V gene TRBV5-6 combines with J gene TRBJ2-4; maybe TRBD1 (6 bases). The germline CDR1 and CDR2 sequences are SGHDT and YYEEEE. The CDR3 is made up of 13 amino acids. V gave up 7 bases and J gave up 5 bases, with 13 bases separating them. This CDR3 is CASGRAGENIQYF. The CDR3, as DNA: TGTGCCAGCGGCCGCGCAGGGGAAAACATTCAGTACTTC.

The chain joins TRBV19 to TRBJ1-1; TRBD1 is a possible D gene (6 bases). The V and J ends lost 4 bases and 11 bases respectively, with 20 bases between them. CDR3 size: 14 residues. The germline gives CDR1 LNHDA, CDR2 SQIVND (reference sequence). CDR3 nucleotides: TGTGCCAGTAGTAGAGGACAGTCTCGACAGGAGGCTTTCTTT. The encoded protein is CASSRGQSRQEAFF.

The V gene is TRBV7-2, the J gene TRBJ2-1; the match to TRBD1 covers 9 bases. V trimming: 5 bases; J trimming: 10 bases; junction bases outside the gene matches: 9. Germline assignment: CDR1 SGHTA and CDR2 FQGNSA. The CDR3 has 14 residues. The CDR3 region is CASSRMLGTGEQFF. The CDR3, as DNA: TGTGCCAGCAGCCGAATGCTGGGGACAGGGGAGCAGTTCTTC.

This chain joins TRBV29-1 and TRBJ2-1, with 7 bases fitting TRBD1. J lost 7 bases, V lost 3 bases, and 6 bases had no gene match. Germline V gene lookup returns CDR1 SQVTM and CDR2 ANQGSEA. This CDR3 region has 13 residues. The CDR3 DNA follows: TGCAGCGTTGAGGCACTACAGGGGAATGAGCAGTTCTTC. This gives the protein CSVEALQGNEQFF.

The V call is TRBV15, the J call TRBJ2-3; tentatively, D is TRBD1 (5 bases). V shed 0 bases and J shed 0 bases, with 10 bases lying between them. This CDR3 has 16 amino acids. Germline CDR1 and CDR2: LNHNV and YYDKDF (reference sequence). CDR3 bases: TGTGCCACCAGCAGAGACAGGGTAACTAGCACAGATACGCAGTATTTT. It encodes CATSRDRVTSTDTQYF.

The rearrangement uses TRBV2 and TRBJ2-7, with D perhaps assigned TRBD1 or TRBD2 (6 bases each). V dropped 7 bases and J dropped 4 bases, with 17 bases sitting between them. There are 14 residues in the CDR3. Germline lookup yields CDR1 SNHLY and CDR2 FYNNEI. The CDR3 protein is CASKTLPGAYEQYF. In DNA form, the CDR3 reads TGTGCCAGCAAAACCCTCCCGGGGGCTTACGAGCAGTACTTC.

This clonotype was observed a few times. The rearrangement uses TRBV7-8 and TRBJ1-5; 7 nucleotides match TRBD1. Looked up from germline, CDR1 is SGHVS and CDR2 is FQNEAQ. V was pared by 5 bases and J by 6 bases, with 7 bases of the junction left unmatched. This CDR3 is built from 14 residues. CDR3 nucleotide sequence: TGTGCCAGCAGCGCGAGCGACAGGGCTCAGCCCCAGCATTTT. Translating gives CASSASDRAQPQHF.

This clonotype was observed many times. This chain uses TRBV7-2 with TRBJ2-7, with TRBD1 matching 9 bases. The CDR3 runs 15 residues. V dropped 7 bases and J dropped 5; count of bases not matched to a gene: 12. In germline, CDR1 is SGHTA, CDR2 FQGNSA. As DNA, the CDR3 is TGTGCCAGCAAACCATCGGGACAGGGTCTCCACGAGCAGTACTTC. Residues: CASKPSGQGLHEQYF.

The chain couples TRBV7-2 to TRBJ2-7; TRBD1 agrees at 9 bases. With V trimmed by 3 bases and J by 7 bases, 7 bases remained unmatched. This CDR3 has 14 amino acids. The germline CDR1 and CDR2 sequences are SGHTA and FQGNSA. The CDR3 DNA reads TGTGCCAGCAGCTTTGACAGGGGGACACGGGAGCAGTACTTC. It specifies CASSFDRGTREQYF.

This clonotype was recorded a few times. The chain employs TRBV29-1 and TRBJ2-7; D ambiguous. Germline CDR1 and CDR2: SQVTM and ANQGSEA. There are 12 residues in the CDR3. Trimming pared 4 bases from V and 1 base from J, leaving 8 bases between. Written as DNA, the CDR3 is TGCAGCGTTGGAGGCGCGTCCTACGAGCAGTACTTC. Its protein product is CSVGGASYEQYF.

This sequence joins TRBV10-3 and TRBJ1-2; D gene unclear. CDR3 length equals 13 residues. V shed 4 bases and J shed 5 bases, with 11 bases lying between them. Germline loops: CDR1 ENHRY, CDR2 SYGVKD. In DNA, the CDR3 is TGTGCCATCAGTGTGGACGCCCTATATGGCTACACCTTC. This translates into CAISVDALYGYTF.

This clonotype was counted a few times. The V and J genes are TRBV12-3 or TRBV12-4 and TRBJ2-2; 8 nucleotides align to TRBD1. V shed 2 bases, J shed 7 bases, and the junction held 6 bases outside the gene matches. This CDR3 comprises 15 residues. The CDR3 bases are TGTGCCAGCAGTTTAACTCCAGGGGGCCACGGGGAGCTGTTTTTT. Protein: CASSLTPGGHGELFF.

The CDR3 protein is CAISEPGQRANVLTF. Here the CDR3 DNA reads TGTGCCATCAGTGAGCCCGGGCAGAGGGCCAACGTCCTGACTTTC. The chain has TRBV10-3 and TRBJ2-6, with D unclear. This CDR3 contains 15 residues. The V gene lost 2 bases and the J gene lost 5 bases, with 10 bases spanning the gap. The germline CDR1 and CDR2 sequences are ENHRY and SYGVKD.

There are many counts of this clonotype. This chain joins TRBV7-2 and TRBJ2-3, with TRBD1 matching 10 bases. V was pared by 5 bases and J by 6 bases, with 8 bases of the junction left unmatched. CDR3 length: 15 residues. Germline V CDR1 and CDR2: SGHTA, FQGNSA. The CDR3 spells CASSRDRGRRDTQYF. In nucleotides, the CDR3 is TGTGCCAGCAGCCGTGACAGGGGGCGAAGGGATACGCAGTATTTT.

This chain uses TRBV7-3 with TRBJ2-1, with D tentatively TRBD2 (6 bases). Deletions cut 8 bases from V and 9 bases from J, with 20 bases between. This CDR3 contains 14 residues. The V gene's germline CDR1 is SGHTA and CDR2 FQGTGA. CDR3 DNA: TGTGCCAGCGACACTTTGTATTTCGGGAGTGAGCAGTTCTTC. Translated, it gives CASDTLYFGSEQFF.

V is TRBV19 and J is TRBJ2-7; D remains unclear. Trimming pared 2 bases from V and 7 bases from J, leaving 18 bases between. The CDR3 extends over 15 amino acids. Germline V gene sequence: CDR1 LNHDA, CDR2 SQIVND (reference sequence). In DNA form, the CDR3 reads TGTGCCAGTAGTATAAGCTCTAGGACCTACGGGGAGCAGTACTTC. It translates to CASSISSRTYGEQYF.

This rearrangement joins TRBV6-7 to TRBJ1-1, with D unclear. TRBV6-7 counts as an open reading frame of uncertain function. Trimming pared 8 bases from V and 0 bases from J, leaving 19 bases between. This CDR3 has 16 amino acids. This chain's CDR3 is CASHSPRMSMNTEAFF. For the CDR3, the DNA is TGTGCCAGCCATTCTCCGAGGATGTCCATGAACACTGAAGCTTTCTTT.

The CDR3 is CASSEFTGELFF. CDR3 DNA: TGTGCCAGCAGTGAGTTCACCGGGGAGCTGTTTTTT. J is TRBJ2-2 and V is TRBV28; D is uncertain. CDR1 and CDR2 from the germline V gene are MDHEN and SYDVKM. Trimming removed 5 bases from V and 4 bases from J, with 5 bases in between. The CDR3 sequence is 12 residues long.

In this sample, this clonotype turned up a few times. This chain joins TRBV7-2 and TRBJ1-1; TRBD1 agrees at 8 bases. The V and J ends lost 5 bases and 3 bases, in that order; junction bases with no gene match: 8. Looked up from germline, CDR1 is SGHTA and CDR2 is FQGNSA. The CDR3 sequence is 15 residues long. This CDR3 is CASSPQGAPYTEAFF. Here the CDR3 DNA reads TGTGCCAGCAGCCCGCAGGGGGCTCCATACACTGAAGCTTTCTTT.

The chain joins TRBV7-8 to TRBJ2-3; the D gene is possibly TRBD2 (6 bases). The germline CDR1 and CDR2 sequences are SGHVS and FQNEAQ. The CDR3 totals 14 residues. V lost 6 bases to trimming and J lost 2 bases, with 12 bases between them. The CDR3 DNA reads as TGTGCCAGCAGGACGGGGGTAAACACAGATACGCAGTATTTT. This sequence encodes CASRTGVNTDTQYF.

The chain has TRBV5-1 and TRBJ1-1; D unresolved. V lost 4 bases to trimming and J lost 1 base, with 11 bases between them. Germline V gene sequence: CDR1 SGHRS, CDR2 YFSETQ. This CDR3 has 14 residues. The CDR3 DNA is TGCGCCAGCAGCCAGTTTACCCAGAACACTGAAGCTTTCTTT. Its protein product is CASSQFTQNTEAFF.

This clonotype has more than one count but fewer than ten. V gene TRBV12-3 or TRBV12-4 combines with J gene TRBJ2-5; 7 positions agree with TRBD1. The CDR3 length is 16 residues. The V and J ends lost 6 bases and 4 bases, in that order; junction bases with no gene match: 14. The CDR3 DNA reads TGTGCCAGCAGCACCACCGGGACAGACTCGTTAGAGACCCAGTACTTC. Protein: CASSTTGTDSLETQYF.

This chain joins TRBV6-1 and TRBJ1-5; D is perhaps TRBD1 (6 bases). Germline V CDR1 and CDR2: MNHNS, SASEGT. Trimming took 2 bases from V and 7 from J, leaving 15 bases between them. The CDR3 runs 15 residues. CDR3 amino acids: CASSERQGLGQPQHF. CDR3 nucleotides: TGTGCCAGCAGTGAACGGCAGGGGTTAGGACAGCCCCAGCATTTT.

This clonotype has just a few counts. The chain joins TRBV4-3 to TRBJ2-5; 8 bases fit TRBD2. This CDR3 has 15 amino acids. The V gene end was trimmed by 1 base and the J gene end by 5 bases; junction bases not matched to a gene: 6. Germline assignment: CDR1 LGHNA and CDR2 YSLEER. CDR3 nucleotides: TGCGCCAGCAGCCAAGCGGGAGGGCGTCGGGAGACCCAGTACTTC. It encodes CASSQAGGRRETQYF.

This clonotype turned up a few times. The gene calls are TRBV2 and TRBJ2-2; D is uncertain. V was trimmed by 5 bases and J by 1 base, leaving 14 bases between them. Per the germline V gene, CDR1 is SNHLY and CDR2 is FYNNEI. The CDR3 has 16 amino acids. CDR3 DNA: TGTGCCAGCAGTTCATCCTCCCGCCTGAACACCGGGGAGCTGTTTTTT. Translating it yields CASSSSSRLNTGELFF.

The chain recombines TRBV11-2 with TRBJ1-1; D might be TRBD1 (5 bases). The V gene lost 1 base and the J gene lost 10 bases, with 16 bases spanning the gap. Germline loops: CDR1 SGHAT, CDR2 FQNNGV. This CDR3 region has 14 residues. DNA of the CDR3: TGTGCCAGCAGCTTAGTGGGGGGGGGGGTAGGAGCTTTCTTT. Its translation is CASSLVGGGVGAFF.

The rearrangement uses TRBV7-2 and TRBJ2-1, with 8 nucleotides matching TRBD2. The CDR3 sequence is 13 residues long. Germline-derived CDR1 and CDR2 are SGHTA and FQGNSA. The ends lost 2 bases at V and 15 bases at J; junction bases unmatched: 9. This CDR3 reads CASSLREGTRRFF. In DNA, the CDR3 is TGTGCCAGCAGCTTACGGGAGGGGACAAGGCGGTTCTTC.

This clonotype was seen a few times. This chain connects TRBV6-1 to TRBJ2-1, with TRBD2 matching over 10 bases. The CDR3 extends over 14 amino acids. V dropped 2 bases and J dropped 9; count of bases not matched to a gene: 4. Germline CDR1 MNHNS, CDR2 SASEGT. The DNA for the CDR3 is TGTGCCAGCAGTGAACTAGCGGGGGCCGGTGAGCAGTTCTTC. Translated: CASSELAGAGEQFF.

At least ten counts were recorded for this clonotype. The CDR3: CASSLRENTEAFF. The CDR3 bases are TGTGCCAGCAGTTTAAGGGAGAACACTGAAGCTTTCTTT. The chain recombines TRBV7-9 with TRBJ1-1, with no clear D. Per the germline V gene, CDR1 is SEHNR and CDR2 is FQNEAQ (reference sequence). V was pared by 6 bases and J by 1 base, with 9 bases between. This CDR3 contains 13 residues.